The rows below give T cell receptor beta chains drawn from one sample of a study of PD-1 blockade in classical Hodgkin lymphoma. Assay used: immunoSEQ multiplex PCR; TCRdb lists only in-frame clones, some missing. The data contain approximately 19,000 clones, roughly 80% of them singletons. The starting material was peripheral blood mononuclear cells (PBMCs), obtained before the second cycle of nivolumab. The receptors originated from a human donor with classical Hodgkin lymphoma. The CDR3 runs from the conserved cysteine through the conserved F or W. The D gene is left open where the match is weak. Rows give clone size only sometimes, using once, few, many, or a class for an expanded clone.

CDR3aa	CDR3nt	d_gene	len	abundance	j_gene	v_gene
CASSLEGAGDTQYF	TGTGCCAGCTCGCTGGAGGGAGCGGGAGATACGCAGTATTTT	-	14	-	TRBJ2-3	TRBV7-3
CAWSRTYEQYF	TGTGCCTGGAGTAGAACTTACGAGCAGTACTTC	-	11	-	TRBJ2-7	TRBV30
CASSAVNRPYEQYF	TGTGCCAGCAGCGCAGTCAATAGGCCCTACGAGCAGTACTTC	-	14	-	TRBJ2-7	TRBV9
CAISGTQGGYDTQYF	TGTGCCATCAGCGGGACACAAGGGGGATACGATACGCAGTATTTT	-	15	few	TRBJ2-3	TRBV10-3
CASRRTSYEQYF	TGTGCCAGCCGGAGGACTTCCTACGAGCAGTACTTC	-	12	once	TRBJ2-7	TRBV2
CASSQTGTSGSYEQYF	TGTGCCAGCAGTCAAACCGGGACTAGCGGCTCCTACGAGCAGTACTTC	TRBD2	16	once	TRBJ2-7	TRBV11-3
CASSQAVGNIKETQYF	TGCGCCAGCAGCCAAGCTGTGGGGAATATAAAAGAGACCCAGTACTTC	-	16	-	TRBJ2-5	TRBV4-3
CAISEWSGTGEQYF	TGTGCCATCAGTGAGTGGTCCGGGACAGGGGAGCAGTACTTC	TRBD1	14	-	TRBJ2-7	TRBV10-3
CASSLTGSTDTQYF	TGTGCCAGCAGCCTGACGGGGTCCACAGATACGCAGTATTTT	-	14	once	TRBJ2-3	TRBV16
CASSFGTDMYGYTF	TGTGCCAGCAGCTTCGGGACTGATATGTATGGCTACACCTTC	-	14	-	TRBJ1-2	TRBV7-2
CASGRGGDTQYF	TGTGCCAGCGGCCGGGGTGGGGATACGCAGTATTTT	-	12	-	TRBJ2-3	TRBV5-4
CASRLGGGSYEQYF	TGTGCCAGCAGGCTTGGAGGGGGATCCTACGAGCAGTACTTC	-	14	-	TRBJ2-7	TRBV11-2
CASSLTGSSYNEQFF	TGTGCCAGTAGTCTTACAGGGAGCTCCTACAATGAGCAGTTCTTC	-	15	-	TRBJ2-1	TRBV19
CASSPRNPGELFF	TGTGCCAGCAGTCCGCGGAATCCCGGGGAGCTGTTTTTT	-	13	-	TRBJ2-2	TRBV6-4
CASSLESDTEAFF	TGCGCCAGCAGCTTGGAGTCGGACACTGAAGCTTTCTTT	-	13	-	TRBJ1-1	TRBV5-1
CASSVAEDRGNYNEQFF	TGTGCCAGCAGCGTAGCCGAGGACAGGGGGAATTACAATGAGCAGTTCTTC	TRBD1	17	-	TRBJ2-1	TRBV9
CASSLKSGQPQHF	TGTGCCAGCAGCTTGAAATCAGGTCAGCCCCAGCATTTT	-	13	-	TRBJ1-5	TRBV11-2
CASSPSRGADTQYF	TGTGCCAGCTCACCTTCCCGGGGGGCAGATACGCAGTATTTT	TRBD2	14	few	TRBJ2-3	TRBV18
CASRRGSTDTQYF	TGTGCCAGCAGGCGGGGCTCCACAGATACGCAGTATTTT	-	13	few	TRBJ2-3	TRBV25-1
CASSLMAESYEQYF	TGTGCCAGCAGCTTAATGGCCGAATCCTACGAGCAGTACTTC	-	14	once	TRBJ2-7	TRBV11-2
CASSPFLGPSYEQYF	TGTGCCAGCAGTCCCTTCCTGGGCCCGTCCTACGAGCAGTACTTC	-	15	-	TRBJ2-7	TRBV27
CASSPRDPEGGSPLHF	TGTGCCAGCTCACCACGGGACCCCGAAGGAGGTTCACCCCTCCACTTT	-	16	-	TRBJ1-6	TRBV18
CASSPTGGQNREQYF	TGTGCCAGCAGCCCGACAGGAGGACAGAATCGCGAGCAGTACTTC	-	15	-	TRBJ2-7	TRBV7-3
CAWSVLTQGEAFF	TGTGCCTGGAGTGTCCTTACCCAGGGAGAAGCTTTCTTT	-	13	-	TRBJ1-1	TRBV30
CASSPQGGADTQYF	TGTGCCAGCTCACCTCAAGGGGGGGCAGATACGCAGTATTTT	-	14	-	TRBJ2-3	TRBV18
CASSQYVGNTIYF	TGCGCCAGCAGCCAGTACGTCGGAAACACCATATATTTT	-	13	-	TRBJ1-3	TRBV5-1
CASSVSGDGGVGKLFF	TGTGCCAGCAGCGTTTCCGGGGATGGTGGGGTCGGAAAACTGTTTTTT	-	16	-	TRBJ1-4	TRBV9
CASSLEGRPQETQYF	TGTGCCAGCAGCTTGGAGGGCAGGCCCCAAGAGACCCAGTACTTC	-	15	-	TRBJ2-5	TRBV5-4
CASRPGGVSSGNTIYF	TGTGCCAGCCGCCCCGGAGGGGTAAGCTCTGGAAACACCATATATTTT	-	16	few	TRBJ1-3	TRBV7-9
CASSVGGNMNTGELFF	TGTGCCAGCAGCGTAGGGGGGAATATGAACACCGGGGAGCTGTTTTTT	-	16	once	TRBJ2-2	TRBV9